A single sample is the source of the 26 T cell receptor delta chains below, sequenced in a study of DNA immune sequencing with unique molecular identifiers. Genomic DNA underwent 32-plex PCR targeting all 8 TRDV and 4 TRDJ genes. Adapter PCR followed 3 to 4 barcoding PCR cycles that attached a 12-nucleotide UMI. TCRdb called clones from the multiplex PCR reads again using CATT. Among approximately 2,000 delta-chain clones listed, roughly an eighth were seen once. The sequenced material came from gamma-delta T cells enriched from blood buffy coat, or unenriched PBMCs (not recorded which). Receptors were obtained from a human donor in good health.

With respect to this clone: TCRdb's entry gives the protein of a much larger clone, which mismatches this DNA's translation at residue 12, likely from a read error; the protein reported here is translated from the DNA. The V and J genes are TRDV2 and TRDJ1; 8 bases match TRDD3. The CDR3 is 17 amino acids. CDR1 GEAIGNYY and CDR2 EKD come from the germline V gene. The V and J ends lost 3 bases and 4 bases, in that order; junction bases with no gene match: 15. The CDR3 loop is CACDSLPYGDTIDKLIF. Here the CDR3 DNA reads TGTGCCTGTGACTCACTTCCCTACGGGGATACCATCGATAAACTCATCTTT.

No V gene was called, though TRDJ1 was called as the J gene; the table's D gene call, TRDD3, was not cross checked with the DNA. This CDR3 has 14 residues. The CDR3 spells CALLLGGYTDKLIF. As DNA, the CDR3 is TGTGCCCTTCTTTTAGGGGGATACACCGATAAACTCATCTTT.

This clone was observed a few times. The protein in TCRdb stems from a much larger clone and differs at residue 4 from this DNA's translation, likely a read error; here the protein is translated from the DNA. The rearrangement uses TRDV2 and TRDJ1; 12 positions match TRDD3. Germline CDR1 GEAIGNYY, CDR2 EKD. Trimming at V came to 5 bases and at J to 3 bases, leaving 18 bases not matched to a gene. This CDR3 is built from 19 residues. The CDR3 DNA is TGTGCCTGTGGCCCCGTCGTACTGGGGGATACTTGGAATTCCGATAAACTCATCTTT. Its translation is CACGPVVLGDTWNSDKLIF.

To note about this clone: The protein TCRdb gives is from a much larger clone and does not agree with this DNA's translation at residue 13, likely a read error; the protein shown here comes from the DNA. The chain employs TRDV2 and TRDJ1; 9 bases are shared with TRDD3. CDR1 is GEAIGNYY and CDR2 is EKD in the germline V gene. CDR3 size: 17 residues. CDR3 DNA sequence: TGTGCCTGTGACACTCTGGGGGATGGAAAGTACACCGAAAAACTCATCTTT. Translation gives CACDTLGDGKYTEKLIF.

In its sample, this clone is large (0.1 to 1%). Other DNA sequences in this specimen translate into the identical CDR3. The gene calls are TRDV2 and TRDJ1; 13 bases fit TRDD3. Unmatched junction bases numbered 15, after V lost 1 base and J lost 2 bases. This CDR3 spans 20 amino acids. Looked up from germline, CDR1 is GEAIGNYY and CDR2 is EKD. CDR3 protein: CACDTLGTGGYARSTDKLIF. Here the CDR3 DNA reads TGTGCCTGTGACACGTTGGGTACTGGGGGATACGCGAGGTCAACCGATAAACTCATCTTT.

Only a few counts were recorded for this clone. Translating this DNA gives a protein that differs at residue 9 from the TCRdb one, which belongs to a much larger clone; a read error is likely, and the protein shown is this translation. The V call is TRDV2, the J call TRDJ1, with 9 bases that match TRDD3. The germline gives CDR1 GEAIGNYY, CDR2 EKD. This CDR3 is 19 amino acids long. The trim removed 4 bases at V and 8 bases at J, leaving 25 bases unmatched. This chain's CDR3 is CACEIGLNLGIRAGWKLIF. In DNA form, the CDR3 reads TGTGCCTGTGAAATAGGCCTAAACTTGGGGATACGGGCCGGGTGGAAACTCATCTTT.

The genes are TRDV1 and TRDJ1, with TRDD2 as a possible D gene (7 bases). TCRdb gives no J gene; it was assigned here by matching the DNA to germline. Germline lookup yields CDR1 TSWWSYY and CDR2 QGS. The germline V and J ends were trimmed by 1 base and 1 base, with 34 bases remaining between them. CDR3 size: 23 residues. The CDR3 DNA reads as TGTGCTCTTGGGGAACGGGGTCAGGCCTTCCTCTCGAGCCGCTGGGGTTCCACCGATAAACTCATCTTT. It translates to CALGERGQAFLSSRWGSTDKLIF.

This clone turned up a few times. The protein TCRdb gives is from a much larger clone and does not agree with this DNA's translation at residue 4, likely a read error; the protein shown here comes from the DNA. The chain employs TRDV2 and TRDJ1; 11 bases align to TRDD3. Germline values: CDR1 GEAIGNYY, CDR2 EKD. The CDR3 extends over 17 amino acids. Written as DNA, the CDR3 is TGTGCCTGTAACACCGTTGGGGGATACGCTGGGACCGATAAACTCATCTTT. Its translation: CACNTVGGYAGTDKLIF.

For this clone: This DNA's translation differs at residue 6 from TCRdb's protein, which comes from a much larger clone; a read error is likely, and the protein shown is translated from the DNA. The gene calls are TRDV2 and TRDJ1, with 10 bases that match TRDD3. With 2 bases clipped from V and 3 bases from J, the junction kept 8 bases outside the gene matches. There are 16 residues in the CDR3. Germline CDR1 reads GEAIGNYY; CDR2 reads EKD. The DNA for the CDR3 is TGTGCCTGTGACAAGCAGGGGGATACGCAGGCCGATAAACTCATCTTT. Its protein product is CACDKQGDTQADKLIF.

This clone was picked up a small number of times. TCRdb's protein, taken from a much larger clone, differs from this DNA's translation at residue 16, likely owing to a read error; the protein displayed comes from the DNA. The J gene is TRDJ1, the V gene TRDV2; 8 positions agree with TRDD3. The CDR3 is made up of 20 amino acids. Germline CDR1 GEAIGNYY, CDR2 EKD. The CDR3 loop is CACDTLRVSGGHEYTYKLIF. The CDR3 DNA reads as TGTGCCTGTGACACCCTGAGGGTTTCTGGGGGACACGAGTACACCTATAAACTCATCTTT.

Note on this clone: A far larger clone lies a single base away; this is likely a read error. Other DNA sequences in this sample translate to the same CDR3. The gene calls are TRDV1 and TRDJ1; 7 bases align to TRDD2. The J gene is not listed in TCRdb, so it was assigned here from a DNA match to germline. Per germline, CDR1 TSWWSYY and CDR2 QGS. V shed 0 bases and J 0 bases; nucleotides not matched to a gene: 34. The CDR3 runs to 26 residues. CDR3 loop: CALGELGFLQSLTGGSSSLYTDKLIF. In nucleotides, the CDR3 is TGTGCTCTTGGGGAACTGGGGTTCCTACAGTCCTTAACTGGTGGATCTTCTTCTTTGTACACCGATAAACTCATCTTT.

Points on this clone: With a much larger clone just one base away, this may be a read error. The CDR3 loop is CACDTAPATGGFRYWDTRQMFF. For the CDR3, the DNA is TGTGCCTGTGACACCGCTCCTGCTACTGGGGGATTCCGCTACTGGGACACCCGACAGATGTTTTTC. The chain uses TRDV2 and TRDJ3, with 10 bases fitting TRDD3. This CDR3 comprises 22 residues. Germline values: CDR1 GEAIGNYY, CDR2 EKD. Trimming removed 0 bases from V and 3 bases from J; junction bases left unmatched: 16.

This clone occurred a few times. One base separates it from a far larger clone, so it is likely a read error. The same CDR3 arises from other DNA sequences in this sample as well. The V call is TRDV2, the J call TRDJ3; weak D call: TRDD3 (5 bases). The V gene's germline CDR1 is GEAIGNYY and CDR2 EKD. This CDR3 is 20 amino acids long. The CDR3 reads CACDTVLTLGSSWDTRQMFF. CDR3 nucleotides: TGTGCCTGTGACACCGTACTGACCTTAGGGAGCTCCTGGGACACACGACAGATGTTTTTC.

This clone ranks as medium-sized. The rearrangement uses TRDV2 and TRDJ1, with 11 bases lining up with TRDD3. Germline V gene data show CDR1 as GEAIGNYY and CDR2 as EKD. The trim removed 1 base at V and 3 bases at J, leaving 9 bases unmatched. This CDR3 is 17 amino acids long. The CDR3 nucleotides read TGTGCCTGTGACACACTCACGTCTGGGGGATACTCCGATAAACTCATCTTT. Protein sequence: CACDTLTSGGYSDKLIF.

This clone was seen only a few times. This is likely an artifact of a read error, given a far larger clone one base away. In the same sample, other DNA sequences code for this CDR3. V usage is TRDV2 and J usage is TRDJ1, with 7 nucleotides matching TRDD3. There are 16 residues in the CDR3. Germline CDR1 reads GEAIGNYY; CDR2 reads EKD. CDR3 bases: TGTGCTTGTGACCCCCTGGGGGTTACAAACACCGATAAACTCATCTTT. It yields the protein CACDPLGVTNTDKLIF.

Concerning this clone itself: TCRdb records a much larger clone's protein for this DNA, with a difference at residue 7 that likely arises from a read error; the protein given is the translation of the DNA. The chain carries TRDV2 and TRDJ1; tentatively, D is TRDD3 (6 bases). The V gene's germline CDR1 is GEAIGNYY and CDR2 EKD. Trimming took off 3 bases at V and 0 bases at J, with 16 bases between the two ends. The CDR3 length is 16 residues. DNA of the CDR3: TGTGCCTGTGACTCCGTACCGGGGGAGTACACCGATAAACTCATCTTT. Residues: CACDSVPGEYTDKLIF.

To note about this clone: A much larger clone sits a single nucleotide away, making a read error possible. Other DNA sequences within the sample encode an identical CDR3. The V and J genes are TRDV2 and TRDJ3, with D perhaps being TRDD2 or TRDD3 (5 bases each). The CDR3 is 15 residues long. The germline V gene encodes CDR1 GEAIGNYY and CDR2 EKD. The CDR3: CACDDLSWDTRQMFF. CDR3 DNA: TGTGCCTGTGACGACCTTTCCTGGGACACCCGTCAGATGTTTTTC.

This clone was seen more than once but under ten times. A far larger clone is just one base off, so this is likely a read error. Other DNA sequences in the sample encode the same CDR3. The chain joins TRDV2 to TRDJ1, with D possibly TRDD3 on 6 matching bases. Looked up from germline, CDR1 is GEAIGNYY and CDR2 is EKD. The CDR3 contains 15 residues. Trimming left V 3 bases short and J 0 bases short, with 13 bases between. CDR3 residues: CACDLLGTDTDKLIF. The CDR3 bases are TGTGCCTGTGACCTACTGGGCACAGACACCGATAAACTCATCTTT.

V and J are TRDV1 and TRDJ1; tentatively, D is TRDD3 (6 bases). No J segment appears in TCRdb, so it was assigned here by matching the sequence to germline. The V end lost 7 bases, the J end lost 0 bases, and 18 bases lay between the germline ends. This CDR3 is built from 16 residues. The germline CDR1 and CDR2 sequences are TSWWSYY and QGS. CDR3 bases: TGTGCTCTTGCCAGGGTGGATACAGAGTACACCGATAAACTCATCTTT. Protein: CALARVDTEYTDKLIF.

This clone was found a few times. A far larger clone lies a single base away; this is likely a read error. Within the sample, other DNA sequences also encode this same CDR3. The chain joins TRDV2 to TRDJ2, with D perhaps matching TRDD3 (6 bases). The V end lost 0 bases, the J end lost 6 bases, and 19 bases lay between the germline ends. Germline CDR1 reads GEAIGNYY; CDR2 reads EKD. This CDR3 region has 17 residues. Here the CDR3 reads CACDTGLGGPEAAQLFF. The CDR3 DNA follows: TGTGCCTGTGACACCGGGCTAGGGGGACCCGAAGCAGCACAACTCTTCTTT.

Comments on this clone: Translating this DNA gives a protein that differs at residue 14 from the TCRdb one, which belongs to a much larger clone; a read error is likely, and the protein shown is this translation. The rearrangement links TRDV2 to TRDJ1, with 9 bases aligning to TRDD3. Per germline, CDR1 GEAIGNYY and CDR2 EKD. There are 17 residues in the CDR3. The chain's CDR3 is CACDTLGDGKYTDELIF. The CDR3 DNA is TGTGCCTGTGACACTCTGGGGGATGGAAAGTACACCGATGAACTCATCTTT.

This clone was observed a handful of times. It is likely a read error: a sequence one base away is far more abundant. This sample also contains other DNA sequences that code for the same CDR3. V and J are TRDV2 and TRDJ3; 7 bases fit TRDD3. The V and J ends lost 1 base and 0 bases, in that order; junction bases with no gene match: 11. In germline, CDR1 is GEAIGNYY, CDR2 EKD. The CDR3 consists of 20 residues. Here the CDR3 DNA reads TGTGCCTGTGACACGGGTAGCCTGGGGGTCGGCTCCTGGGACACCCGACAGATGTTTTTC. Translation: CACDTGSLGVGSWDTRQMFF.

This clone was found a few times. A far larger clone is one nucleotide away, so this likely arose from a read error. This chain connects TRDV2 to TRDJ1, with 9 positions matching TRDD3. Germline assignment: CDR1 GEAIGNYY and CDR2 EKD. The CDR3 contains 18 residues. Here the CDR3 reads CACDAVLGDRIHTDKHIF. The CDR3 DNA sequence: TGTGCCTGTGACGCCGTACTGGGGGACCGAATCCACACCGATAAACACATCTTT.

Comments on this clone: TCRdb lists the protein of a much larger clone for this DNA, which differs at residue 9, so this is likely a read error; the protein given here is translated from the DNA itself. J is TRDJ1 and V is TRDV2; 10 bases map to TRDD3. Germline CDR1 reads GEAIGNYY; CDR2 reads EKD. After removal of 5 bases from V and 4 bases from J, the junction contained 9 bases not matched to a gene. The CDR3 is 15 amino acids. As DNA, the CDR3 is TGTGCCTGTGCCCAACTGGGGGATGGGGACGATAAACTCATCTTT. Its translation is CACAQLGDGDDKLIF.

Comments on this clone: With only one base between it and a far larger clone, this is likely a read error. CDR3 in amino acids: CARDKILGSSWDTRQMFF. CDR3 sequence (DNA): TGTGCCCGTGACAAAATACTGGGGAGCTCCTGGGACACCCGACAGATGTTTTTC. The rearrangement joins TRDV2 to TRDJ3, with TRDD3 matching 7 bases. CDR1 is GEAIGNYY, CDR2 EKD, per germline. The CDR3 runs 18 residues.

This clone was counted only a few times. A far larger clone is off by one base, so a read error is likely. Other nucleotide sequences in the sample specify the same CDR3. This chain uses TRDV2 with TRDJ1; 7 bases map to TRDD3. Germline CDR1 and CDR2: GEAIGNYY and EKD. This CDR3 comprises 17 residues. V was clipped by 0 bases and J by 0 bases; unmatched bases: 9. The CDR3 reads CACDTVRGYGNTDKLIF. CDR3 bases: TGTGCCTGTGACACCGTGCGGGGATATGGTAACACCGATAAACTCATCTTT.